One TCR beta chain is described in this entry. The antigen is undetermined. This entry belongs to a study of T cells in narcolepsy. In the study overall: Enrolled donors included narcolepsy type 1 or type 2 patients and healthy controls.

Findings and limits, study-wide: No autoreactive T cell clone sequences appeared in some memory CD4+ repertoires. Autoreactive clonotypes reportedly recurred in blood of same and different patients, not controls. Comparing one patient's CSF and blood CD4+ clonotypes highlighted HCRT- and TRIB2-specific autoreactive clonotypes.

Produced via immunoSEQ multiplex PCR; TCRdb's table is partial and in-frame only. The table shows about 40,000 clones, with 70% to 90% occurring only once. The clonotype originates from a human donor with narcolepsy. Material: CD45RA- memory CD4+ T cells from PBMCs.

The CDR3 reads CASSIPGTVSTDTQYF. The CDR3 nucleotides read TGTGCCAGTAGTATACCTGGGACAGTAAGCACAGATACGCAGTATTTT. The V and J genes are TRBV19 and TRBJ2-3, with TRBD1 matching over 7 bases. CDR1 is LNHDA and CDR2 is SQIVND in the germline V gene (reference sequence). Losses at the gene ends were 2 bases for V and 0 bases for J; bases not matched to a gene: 5. The CDR3 is made up of 16 amino acids.